Listed here is a single TCR beta chain. The data are from a study of blood T cell repertoires in COVID-19. Study details: The United States, Italy and Spain supplied acute and convalescent COVID-19 samples. PBMCs, B-cell-depleted T cells, or T cells were the source of the cDNA or gDNA that made up the material.

In the original analysis: Amplification of reference gene primers provided the estimated nucleated cell counts. Some clones are missing from TCRdb's copy, which holds only in-frame ones; the method was immunoSEQ multiplex PCR. D and trimming come from the DNA, and the V and J calls and clone size come from that table. The sample holds 300,000 to 350,000 clones; about nine tenths are singletons and the top ten take about 1.5%. Seattle patients were enrolled while actively infected and followed longitudinally. The sequence came from a woman in her 30s with COVID-19, enrolled during active disease. Input material: peripheral blood.

As DNA, the CDR3 is TGCGCCAGCAGCCAGATACAGGGGGCCTACAATGAGCAGTTCTTC. Its protein product is CASSQIQGAYNEQFF. The gene calls are TRBV4-1 and TRBJ2-1; 8 positions agree with TRBD1. V was clipped by 3 bases and J by 2 bases; unmatched bases: 3. The germline CDR1 and CDR2 sequences are MGHRA and YSYEKL. The CDR3 contains 15 residues.